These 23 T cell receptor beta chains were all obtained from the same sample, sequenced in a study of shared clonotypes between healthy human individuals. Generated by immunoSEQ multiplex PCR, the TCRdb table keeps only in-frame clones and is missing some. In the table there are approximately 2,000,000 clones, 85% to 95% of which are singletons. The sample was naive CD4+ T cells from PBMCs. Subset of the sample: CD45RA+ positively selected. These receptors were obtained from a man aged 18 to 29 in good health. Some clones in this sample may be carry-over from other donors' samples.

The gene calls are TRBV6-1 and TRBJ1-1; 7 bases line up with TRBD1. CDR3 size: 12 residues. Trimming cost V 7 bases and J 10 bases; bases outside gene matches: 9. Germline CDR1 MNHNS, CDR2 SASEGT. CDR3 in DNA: TGTGCCAGCAAGGACAGGCCCTGGGGAGCTTTCTTT. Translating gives CASKDRPWGAFF.

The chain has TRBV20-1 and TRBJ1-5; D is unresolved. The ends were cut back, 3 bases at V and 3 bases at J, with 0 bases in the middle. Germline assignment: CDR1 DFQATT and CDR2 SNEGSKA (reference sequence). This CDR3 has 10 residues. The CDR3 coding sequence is TGCAGTGCTAGCAATCAGCCCCAGCATTTT. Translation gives CSASNQPQHF.

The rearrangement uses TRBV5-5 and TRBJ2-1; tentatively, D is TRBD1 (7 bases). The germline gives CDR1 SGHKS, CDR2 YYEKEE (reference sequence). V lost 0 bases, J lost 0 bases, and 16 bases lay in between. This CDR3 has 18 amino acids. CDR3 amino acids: CASSLVLGGQPSYNEQFF. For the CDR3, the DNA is TGTGCCAGCAGCTTGGTACTGGGGGGACAGCCCTCCTACAATGAGCAGTTCTTC.

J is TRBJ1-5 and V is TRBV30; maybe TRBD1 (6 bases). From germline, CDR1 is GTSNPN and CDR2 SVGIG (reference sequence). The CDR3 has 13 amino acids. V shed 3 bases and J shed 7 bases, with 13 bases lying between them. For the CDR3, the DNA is TGTGCCTGGAGCCAACAGGGAGCCCAGCCCCAGCATTTT. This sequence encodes CAWSQQGAQPQHF.

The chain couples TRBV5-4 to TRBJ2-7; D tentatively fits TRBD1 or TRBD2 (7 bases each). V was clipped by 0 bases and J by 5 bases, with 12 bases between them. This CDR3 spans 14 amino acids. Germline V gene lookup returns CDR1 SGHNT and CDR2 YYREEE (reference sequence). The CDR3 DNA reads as TGTGCCAGCAGCTTGGCCAGGGGGAGGGACGAGCAGTACTTC. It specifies CASSLARGRDEQYF. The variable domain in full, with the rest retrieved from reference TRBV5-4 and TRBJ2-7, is ETGVTQSPTHLIKTRGQQVTLRCSSQSGHNTVSWYQQALGQGPQFIFQYYREEENGRGNFPPRFSGLQFPNYSSELNVNALELDDSALYLCASSLARGRDEQYFGPGTRLTVT.

The CDR3 loop reads CASSQGLGGLINEQFF. CDR3 DNA sequence: TGTGCCAGCAGCCAGGGGCTGGGGGGGCTTATTAATGAGCAGTTCTTC. V usage is TRBV14 and J usage is TRBJ2-1; possible D gene TRBD2, 7 bases. In germline, CDR1 is SGHDN, CDR2 FVKESK. The CDR3 length is 16 residues. V was trimmed by 3 bases and J by 7 bases, leaving 19 bases between them.

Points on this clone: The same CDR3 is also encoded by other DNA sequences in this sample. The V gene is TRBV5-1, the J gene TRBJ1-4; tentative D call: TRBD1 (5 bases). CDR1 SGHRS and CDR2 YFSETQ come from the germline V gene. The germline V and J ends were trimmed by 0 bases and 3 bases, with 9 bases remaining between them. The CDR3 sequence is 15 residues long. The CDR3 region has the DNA TGCGCCAGCAGCTTGGGACAGACATCTAATGAAAAACTGTTTTTT. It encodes CASSLGQTSNEKLFF.

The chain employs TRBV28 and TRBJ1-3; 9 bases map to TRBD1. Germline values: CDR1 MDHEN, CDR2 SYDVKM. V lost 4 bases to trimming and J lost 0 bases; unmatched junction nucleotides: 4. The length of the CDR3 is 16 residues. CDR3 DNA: TGTGCCAGCAGTTCACAGGGGGCGAGCTCTGGAAACACCATATATTTT. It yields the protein CASSSQGASSGNTIYF.

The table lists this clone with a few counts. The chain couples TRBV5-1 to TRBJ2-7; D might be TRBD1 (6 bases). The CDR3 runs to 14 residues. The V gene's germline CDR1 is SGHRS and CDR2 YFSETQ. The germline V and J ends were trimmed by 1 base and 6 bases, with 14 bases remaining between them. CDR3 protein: CASSLPQGIPEQYF. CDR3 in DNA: TGCGCCAGCAGCTTGCCCCAGGGGATTCCCGAGCAGTACTTC.

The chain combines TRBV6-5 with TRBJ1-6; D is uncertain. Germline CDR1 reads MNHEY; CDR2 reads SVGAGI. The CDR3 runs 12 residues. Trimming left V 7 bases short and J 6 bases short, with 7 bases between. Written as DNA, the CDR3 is TGTGCCAGCAAGGGTCCTAATTCACCCCTCCACTTT. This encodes CASKGPNSPLHF.

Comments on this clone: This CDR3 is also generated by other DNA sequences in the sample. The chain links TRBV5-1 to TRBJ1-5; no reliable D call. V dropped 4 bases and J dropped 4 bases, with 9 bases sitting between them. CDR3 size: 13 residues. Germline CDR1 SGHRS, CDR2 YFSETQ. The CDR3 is CASSPDPNQPQHF. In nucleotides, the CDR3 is TGCGCCAGCAGCCCGGACCCAAATCAGCCCCAGCATTTT.

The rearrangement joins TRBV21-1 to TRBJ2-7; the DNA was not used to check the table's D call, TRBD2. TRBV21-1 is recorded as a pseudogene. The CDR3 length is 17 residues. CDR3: CATEPSELLAGDYEQYF. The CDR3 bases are TGTGCCACCGAGCCCAGCGAATTACTAGCGGGAGACTACGAGCAGTACTTC.

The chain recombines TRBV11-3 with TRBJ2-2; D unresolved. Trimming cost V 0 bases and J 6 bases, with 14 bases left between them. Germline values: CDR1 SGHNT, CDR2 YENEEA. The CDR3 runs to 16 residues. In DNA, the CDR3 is TGTGCCAGCAGCTTAGATGCAGGACGGAAATCCGGGGAGCTGTTTTTT. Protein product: CASSLDAGRKSGELFF.

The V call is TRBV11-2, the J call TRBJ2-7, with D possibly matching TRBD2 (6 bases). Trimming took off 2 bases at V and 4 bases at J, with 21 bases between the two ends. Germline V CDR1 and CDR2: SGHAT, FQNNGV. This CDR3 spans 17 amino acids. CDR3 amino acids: CASSLLAVVRMEYEQYF. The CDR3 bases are TGTGCCAGCAGCTTATTAGCGGTCGTGCGGATGGAATACGAGCAGTACTTC.

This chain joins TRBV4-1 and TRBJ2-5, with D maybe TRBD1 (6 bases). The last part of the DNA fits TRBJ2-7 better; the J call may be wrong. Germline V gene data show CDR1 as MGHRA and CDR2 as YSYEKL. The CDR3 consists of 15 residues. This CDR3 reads CASSQGTVNSYEQYF. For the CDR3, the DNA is TGCGCCAGCAGCCAAGGGACAGTTAACTCCTACGAGCAGTACTTC.

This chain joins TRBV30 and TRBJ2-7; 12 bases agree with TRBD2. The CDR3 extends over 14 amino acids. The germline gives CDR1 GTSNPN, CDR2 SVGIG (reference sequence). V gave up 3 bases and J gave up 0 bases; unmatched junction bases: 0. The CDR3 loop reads CAWRTSGSSYEQYF. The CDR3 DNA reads TGTGCCTGGAGGACTAGCGGGAGCTCCTACGAGCAGTACTTC.

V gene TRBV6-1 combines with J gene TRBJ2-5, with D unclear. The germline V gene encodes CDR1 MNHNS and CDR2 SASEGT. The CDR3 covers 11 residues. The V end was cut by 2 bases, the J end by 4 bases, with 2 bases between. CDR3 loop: CASSEPETQYF. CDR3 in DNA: TGTGCCAGCAGTGAACCAGAGACCCAGTACTTC.

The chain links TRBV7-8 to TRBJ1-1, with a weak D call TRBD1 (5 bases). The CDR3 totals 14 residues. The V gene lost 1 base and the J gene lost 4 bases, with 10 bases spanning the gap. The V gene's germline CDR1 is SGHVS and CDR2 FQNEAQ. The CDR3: CASSLVGGSTEAFF. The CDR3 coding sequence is TGTGCCAGCAGCTTAGTGGGGGGGAGCACTGAAGCTTTCTTT.

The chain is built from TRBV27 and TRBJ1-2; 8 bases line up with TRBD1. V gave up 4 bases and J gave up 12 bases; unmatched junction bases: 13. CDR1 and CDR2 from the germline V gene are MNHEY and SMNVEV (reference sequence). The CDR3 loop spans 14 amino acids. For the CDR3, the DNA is TGTGCCAGCAGTTCCCAAACCCTGACAGGGGAGGACACCTTC. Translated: CASSSQTLTGEDTF.

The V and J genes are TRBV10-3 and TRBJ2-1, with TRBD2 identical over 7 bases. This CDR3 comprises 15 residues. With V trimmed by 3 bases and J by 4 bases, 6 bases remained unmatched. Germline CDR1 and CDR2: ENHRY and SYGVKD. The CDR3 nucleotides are TGTGCCATCAGTGAAAGGCTAGCGGATTACAATGAGCAGTTCTTC. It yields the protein CAISERLADYNEQFF.

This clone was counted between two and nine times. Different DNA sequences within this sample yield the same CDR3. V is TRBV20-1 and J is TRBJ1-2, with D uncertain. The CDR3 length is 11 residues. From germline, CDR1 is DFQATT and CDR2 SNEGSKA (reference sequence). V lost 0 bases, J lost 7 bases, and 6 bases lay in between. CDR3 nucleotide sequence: TGCAGTGCTAGAGATAGAGGTGGCTACACCTTC. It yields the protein CSARDRGGYTF.

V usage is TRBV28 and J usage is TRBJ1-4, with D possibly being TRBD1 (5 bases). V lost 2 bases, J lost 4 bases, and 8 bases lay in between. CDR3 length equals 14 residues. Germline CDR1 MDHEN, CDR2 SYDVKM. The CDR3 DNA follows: TGTGCCAGCAGTTTACCGGGGGATAATGAAAAACTGTTTTTT. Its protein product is CASSLPGDNEKLFF. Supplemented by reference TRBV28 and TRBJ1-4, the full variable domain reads DVKVTQSSRYLVKRTGEKVFLECVQDMDHENMFWYRQDPGLGLRLIYFSYDVKMKEKGDIPEGYSVSREKKERFSLILESASTNQTSMYLCASSLPGDNEKLFFGSGTQLSVL.

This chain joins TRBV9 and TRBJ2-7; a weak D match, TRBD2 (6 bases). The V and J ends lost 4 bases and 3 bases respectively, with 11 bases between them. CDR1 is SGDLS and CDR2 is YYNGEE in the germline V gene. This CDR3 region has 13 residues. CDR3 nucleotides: TGTGCCAGCAGCCGCGGGACTGACTACGAGCAGTACTTC. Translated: CASSRGTDYEQYF.